This T cell receptor (beta chain) was profiled in a study of beta chain features in type 1 diabetes. The study's findings and limits: Among all four CD4+ subsets, Type 1 diabetes patients had TCRB CDR3s that were moderately but significantly shorter. In the patient group, naive, central memory and Treg TCRB repertoires seemed more alike than in the healthy donor group. Insertion counts at VDJ junctions were lower in type 1 diabetes patients, who also showed more deletions there.

This clone was picked up many times. Its specificity is unknown. The CDR3 contains 13 residues. Per germline, CDR1 SGDLS and CDR2 YYNGEE. Trimming stripped 2 bases from V and 6 bases from J, with 10 bases between. Every isolated RNA sample was fully reverse transcribed, so sequencing captured expressed TCRB transcripts. There were approximately 3.5 million reads on average in the naive, central memory and regulatory T cell samples. Assay used: immunoSEQ multiplex PCR; TCRdb lists only in-frame clones, some missing. The sample records more than 100,000 clones, about 17% being singletons. Markers CD45RO/CCR7/CD25/CD127/CD95/CD27 served to sort CD4+ naive, central memory, regulatory and stem cell-like memory cells.

The sequencing sample was made of central memory CD4+ T cells from blood. This chain connects TRBV9 to TRBJ2-3; possibly TRBD1 or TRBD2 for D (6 bases each). The source of this sequence is a man aged 30 to 39 with type 1 diabetes. CDR3 loop: CASSVEGVDTQYF. In DNA, the CDR3 is TGTGCCAGCAGCGTGGAGGGGGTGGATACGCAGTATTTT. The full variable domain, in which reference TRBV9 and TRBJ2-3 provide the parts outside the CDR3, is DSGVTQTPKHLITATGQRVTLRCSPRSGDLSVYWYQQSLDQGLQFLIQYYNGEERAKGNILERFSAQQFPDLHSELNLSSLELGDSALYFCASSVEGVDTQYFGPGTRLTVL.